The entry below gives a single T cell receptor (beta chain) sequence along with its context. The record originates from a study of blood T cell repertoires in COVID-19. Across the study: Sites in the United States, Italy and Spain provided acute and convalescent COVID-19 samples. Sample material is recorded as cDNA or gDNA derived from T cells, B-cell-depleted T cells, or PBMCs.

Under the authors' procedure: Reference gene primer amplification gave estimated nucleated cell counts. Clones were read by immunoSEQ multiplex PCR, and TCRdb kept only the in-frame ones, dropping some. For V, J and clone size, that table is used; D and trimming come from the DNA. This table holds about 200,000 clones, about nine tenths found once. The sample taken for sequencing was peripheral blood. This sequence was found in a man in his forties with acute or convalescent COVID-19.

CDR3 in amino acids: CASSEILAYNNEQFF. CDR3 coding DNA: TGTGCCAGCAGCGAAATACTAGCGTATAACAATGAGCAGTTCTTC. This chain joins TRBV7-9 and TRBJ2-1; 7 bases map to TRBD2. This CDR3 is built from 15 residues. Trimming took 5 bases from V and 5 from J; bases not matched to a gene: 9. CDR1 is SEHNR, CDR2 FQNEAQ, per germline (reference sequence).